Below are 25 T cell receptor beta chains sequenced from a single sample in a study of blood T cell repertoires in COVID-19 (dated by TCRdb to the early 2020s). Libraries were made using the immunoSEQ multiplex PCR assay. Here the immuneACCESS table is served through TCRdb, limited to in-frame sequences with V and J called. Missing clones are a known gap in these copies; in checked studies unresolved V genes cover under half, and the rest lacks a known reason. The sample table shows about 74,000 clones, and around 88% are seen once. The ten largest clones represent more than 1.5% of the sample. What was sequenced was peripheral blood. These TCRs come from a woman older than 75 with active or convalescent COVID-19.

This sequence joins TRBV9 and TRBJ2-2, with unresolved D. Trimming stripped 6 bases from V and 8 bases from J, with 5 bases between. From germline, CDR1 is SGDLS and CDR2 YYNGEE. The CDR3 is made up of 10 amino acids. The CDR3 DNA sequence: TGTGCCAGCACCCGTGGGGAGCTGTTTTTT. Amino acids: CASTRGELFF.

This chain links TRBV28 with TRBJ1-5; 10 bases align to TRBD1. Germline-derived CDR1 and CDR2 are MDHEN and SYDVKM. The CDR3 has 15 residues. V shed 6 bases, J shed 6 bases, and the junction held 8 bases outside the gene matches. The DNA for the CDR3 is TGTGCCAGCAGACCCGGGACAGGGGCCGGTCAGCCCCAGCATTTT. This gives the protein CASRPGTGAGQPQHF.

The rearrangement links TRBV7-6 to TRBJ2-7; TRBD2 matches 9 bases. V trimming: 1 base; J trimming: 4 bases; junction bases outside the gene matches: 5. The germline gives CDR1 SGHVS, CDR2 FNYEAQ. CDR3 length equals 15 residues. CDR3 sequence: CASSLGVAGEYEQYF. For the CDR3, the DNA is TGTGCCAGCAGCTTAGGGGTAGCGGGAGAGTACGAGCAGTACTTC. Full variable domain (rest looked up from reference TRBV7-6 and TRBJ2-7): GAGVSQSPRYKVTKRGQDVALRCDPISGHVSLYWYRQALGQGPEFLTYFNYEAQQDKSGLPNDRFSAERPEGSISTLTIQRTEQRDSAMYRCASSLGVAGEYEQYFGPGTRLTVT.

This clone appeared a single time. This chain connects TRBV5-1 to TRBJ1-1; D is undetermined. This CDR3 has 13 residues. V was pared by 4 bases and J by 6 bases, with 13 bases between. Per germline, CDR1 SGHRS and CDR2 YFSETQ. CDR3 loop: CASSPMGGSEAFF. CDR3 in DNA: TGCGCCAGCAGCCCCATGGGAGGGTCTGAAGCTTTCTTT.

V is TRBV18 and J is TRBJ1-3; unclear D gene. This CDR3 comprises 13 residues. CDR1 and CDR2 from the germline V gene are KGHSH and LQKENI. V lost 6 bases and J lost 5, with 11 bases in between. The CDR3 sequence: CASSASDRNTIYF. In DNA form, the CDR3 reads TGTGCCAGCTCGGCAAGCGACCGAAACACCATATATTTT.

CDR3: CASSSRRPSGNQPQHF. CDR3 nucleotide sequence: TGTGCCAGCAGTTCCCGACGGCCCTCGGGGAATCAGCCCCAGCATTTT. The chain uses TRBV27 and TRBJ1-5; the D is unclear. Germline lookup yields CDR1 MNHEY and CDR2 SMNVEV (reference sequence). V was shortened by 4 bases and J by 4 bases, with 17 bases between the two germline ends. There are 16 residues in the CDR3.

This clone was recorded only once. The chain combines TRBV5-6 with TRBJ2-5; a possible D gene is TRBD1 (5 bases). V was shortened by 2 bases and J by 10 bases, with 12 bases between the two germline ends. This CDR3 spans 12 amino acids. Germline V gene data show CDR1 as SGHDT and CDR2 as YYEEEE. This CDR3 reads CASSFSDSHQYF. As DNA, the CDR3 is TGTGCCAGCAGCTTCTCAGACAGCCACCAGTACTTC.

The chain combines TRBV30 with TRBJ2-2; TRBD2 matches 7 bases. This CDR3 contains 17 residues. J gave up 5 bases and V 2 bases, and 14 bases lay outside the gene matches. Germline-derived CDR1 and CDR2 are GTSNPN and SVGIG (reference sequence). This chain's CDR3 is CAWSSRGGIPRTGELFF. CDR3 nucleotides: TGTGCCTGGAGTTCCCGCGGGGGAATCCCCAGGACCGGGGAGCTGTTTTTT. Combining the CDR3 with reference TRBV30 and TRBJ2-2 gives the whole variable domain SQTIHQWPATLVQPVGSPLSLECTVEGTSNPNLYWYRQAAGRGLQLLFYSVGIGQISSEVPQNLSASRPQDRQFILSSKKLLLSDSGFYLCAWSSRGGIPRTGELFFGEGSRLTVL.

CDR3 residues: CASSYSKDRARGGYTF. CDR3 DNA sequence: TGTGCCAGCAGTTACTCCAAGGACAGGGCTCGAGGAGGCTACACCTTC. The chain uses TRBV6-5 and TRBJ1-2, with TRBD1 matching over 8 bases. The CDR3 totals 16 residues. The V gene end was trimmed by 0 bases and the J gene end by 8 bases; junction bases not matched to a gene: 11. The V gene's germline CDR1 is MNHEY and CDR2 SVGAGI.

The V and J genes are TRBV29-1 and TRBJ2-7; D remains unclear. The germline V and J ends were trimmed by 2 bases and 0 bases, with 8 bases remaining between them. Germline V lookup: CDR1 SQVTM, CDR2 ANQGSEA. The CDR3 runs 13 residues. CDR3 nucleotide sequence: TGCAGCGTTGAAACGTATAGCTCCTACGAGCAGTACTTC. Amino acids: CSVETYSSYEQYF.

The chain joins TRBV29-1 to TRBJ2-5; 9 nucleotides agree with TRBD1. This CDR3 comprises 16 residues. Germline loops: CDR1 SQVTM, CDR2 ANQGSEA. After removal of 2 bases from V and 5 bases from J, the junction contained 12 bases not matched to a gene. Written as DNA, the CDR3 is TGCAGCGTTGAAAAGTTGCCGGGACAGGGAGGGGAGACCCAGTACTTC. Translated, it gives CSVEKLPGQGGETQYF.

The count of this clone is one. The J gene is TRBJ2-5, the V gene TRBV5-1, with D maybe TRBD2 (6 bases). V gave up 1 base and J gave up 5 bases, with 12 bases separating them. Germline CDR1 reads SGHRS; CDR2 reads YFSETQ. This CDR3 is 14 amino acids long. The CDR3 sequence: CASSLSTGDETQYF. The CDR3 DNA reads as TGCGCCAGCAGCTTGAGTACGGGGGACGAGACCCAGTACTTC. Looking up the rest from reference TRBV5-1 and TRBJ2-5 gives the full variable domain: KAGVTQTPRYLIKTRGQQVTLSCSPISGHRSVSWYQQTPGQGLQFLFEYFSETQRNKGNFPGRFSGRQFSNSRSEMNVSTLELGDSALYLCASSLSTGDETQYFGPGTRLLVL.

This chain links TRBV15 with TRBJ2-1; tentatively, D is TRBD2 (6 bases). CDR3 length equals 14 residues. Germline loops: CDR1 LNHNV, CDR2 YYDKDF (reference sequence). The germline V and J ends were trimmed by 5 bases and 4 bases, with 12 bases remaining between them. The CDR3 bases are TGTGCCACCAGCCCCTACGGGAGTTACAATGAGCAGTTCTTC. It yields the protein CATSPYGSYNEQFF.

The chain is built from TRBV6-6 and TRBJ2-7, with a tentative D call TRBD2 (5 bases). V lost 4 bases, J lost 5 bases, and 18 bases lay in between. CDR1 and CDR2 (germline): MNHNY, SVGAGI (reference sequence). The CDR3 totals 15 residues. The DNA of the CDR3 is TGTGCCAGCAGTTCCGGGGTGTCATGGCCGCACGAGCAGTACTTC. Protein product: CASSSGVSWPHEQYF.

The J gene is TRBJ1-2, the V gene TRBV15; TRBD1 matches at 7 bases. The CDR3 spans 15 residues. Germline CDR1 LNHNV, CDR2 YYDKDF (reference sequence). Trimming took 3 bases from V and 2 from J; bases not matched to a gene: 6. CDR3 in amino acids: CATSRETGSNYGYTF. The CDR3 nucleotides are TGTGCCACCAGCAGGGAGACAGGGAGCAACTATGGCTACACCTTC.

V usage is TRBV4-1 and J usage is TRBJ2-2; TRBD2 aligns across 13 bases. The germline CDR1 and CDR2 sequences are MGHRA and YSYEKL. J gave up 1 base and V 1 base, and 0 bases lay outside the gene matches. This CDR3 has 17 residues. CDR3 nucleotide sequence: TGCGCCAGCAGCCAAGGACTAGCGGGGGGGAACACCGGGGAGCTGTTTTTT. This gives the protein CASSQGLAGGNTGELFF.

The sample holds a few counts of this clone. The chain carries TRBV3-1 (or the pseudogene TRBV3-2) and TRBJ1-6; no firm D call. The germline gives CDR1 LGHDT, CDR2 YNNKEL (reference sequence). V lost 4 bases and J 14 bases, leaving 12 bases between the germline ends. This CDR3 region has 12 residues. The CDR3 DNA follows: TGTGCCAGCAGCCTCACCGGGGTGGCCCTCCACTTT. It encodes CASSLTGVALHF.

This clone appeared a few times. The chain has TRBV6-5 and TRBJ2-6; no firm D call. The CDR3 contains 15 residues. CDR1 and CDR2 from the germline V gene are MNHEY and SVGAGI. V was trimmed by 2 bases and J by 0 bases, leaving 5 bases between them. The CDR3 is CASSYRSSGANVLTF. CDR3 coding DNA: TGTGCCAGCAGTTACCGCAGCTCTGGGGCCAACGTCCTGACTTTC.

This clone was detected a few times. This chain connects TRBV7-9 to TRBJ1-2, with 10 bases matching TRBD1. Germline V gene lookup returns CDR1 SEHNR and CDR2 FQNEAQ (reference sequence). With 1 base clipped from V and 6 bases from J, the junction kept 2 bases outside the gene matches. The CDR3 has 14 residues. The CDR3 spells CASSLGQGANGYTF. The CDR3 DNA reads TGTGCCAGCAGCTTAGGACAGGGGGCGAATGGCTACACCTTC.

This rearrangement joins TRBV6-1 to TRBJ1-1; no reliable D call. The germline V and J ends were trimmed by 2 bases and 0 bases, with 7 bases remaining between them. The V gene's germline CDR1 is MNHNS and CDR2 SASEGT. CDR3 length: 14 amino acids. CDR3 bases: TGTGCCAGCAGTGAAAATGTCGTGAACACTGAAGCTTTCTTT. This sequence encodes CASSENVVNTEAFF.

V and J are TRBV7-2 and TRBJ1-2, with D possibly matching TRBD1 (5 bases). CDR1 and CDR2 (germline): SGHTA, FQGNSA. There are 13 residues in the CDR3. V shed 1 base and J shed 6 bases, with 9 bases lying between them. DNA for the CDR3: TGTGCCAGCAGCTTAGGCAGGGAAAATGGCTACACCTTC. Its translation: CASSLGRENGYTF.

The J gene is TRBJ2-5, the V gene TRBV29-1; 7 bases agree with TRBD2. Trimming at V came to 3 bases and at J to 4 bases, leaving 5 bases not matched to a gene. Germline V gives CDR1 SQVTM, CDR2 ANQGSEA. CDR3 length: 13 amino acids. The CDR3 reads CSVEGGGGETQYF. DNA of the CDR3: TGCAGCGTTGAGGGTGGCGGGGGAGAGACCCAGTACTTC.

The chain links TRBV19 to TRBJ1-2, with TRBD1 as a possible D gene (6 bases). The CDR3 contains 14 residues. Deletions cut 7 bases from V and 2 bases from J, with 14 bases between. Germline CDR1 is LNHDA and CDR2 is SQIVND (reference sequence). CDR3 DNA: TGTGCCAGTACCCCGGACAGATGGAACTATGGCTACACCTTC. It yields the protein CASTPDRWNYGYTF.

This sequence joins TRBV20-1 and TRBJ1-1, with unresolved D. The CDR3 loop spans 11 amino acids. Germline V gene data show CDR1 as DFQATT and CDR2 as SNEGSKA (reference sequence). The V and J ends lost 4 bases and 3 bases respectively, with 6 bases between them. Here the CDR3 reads CSATPDTEAFF. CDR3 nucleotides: TGCAGTGCTACCCCGGACACTGAAGCTTTCTTT.

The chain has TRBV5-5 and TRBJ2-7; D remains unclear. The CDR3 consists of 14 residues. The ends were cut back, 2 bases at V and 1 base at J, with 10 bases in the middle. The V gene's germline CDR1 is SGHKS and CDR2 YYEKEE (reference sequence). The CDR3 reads CASSFQANSYEQYF. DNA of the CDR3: TGTGCCAGCAGCTTCCAGGCCAATTCCTACGAGCAGTACTTC. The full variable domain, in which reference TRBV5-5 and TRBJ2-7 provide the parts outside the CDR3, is DAGVTQSPTHLIKTRGQQVTLRCSPISGHKSVSWYQQVLGQGPQFIFQYYEKEERGRGNFPDRFSARQFPNYSSELNVNALLLGDSALYLCASSFQANSYEQYFGPGTRLTVT.